Listed below are T cell receptor beta chains from one sample, sequenced in a study of blood T cell repertoires in COVID-19. TCRdb's table, derived via immunoSEQ multiplex PCR, lists solely in-frame clones and lacks some. The table lists about 360,000 clones, about 88% of them singletons. Sequenced material: peripheral blood. The receptors were gathered from a woman aged 55-69 years with COVID-19, enrolled during active disease. Both conserved end residues are part of each CDR3. A D gene is named only where the DNA matches it firmly. Size is omitted from some rows. Given values are once, few, many or a class for expanded clones.

J gene: TRBJ1-1
clone size: -
D gene: -
V gene: TRBV19
CDR3 DNA: TGTGCCAGTAGTACACTGCGGGGGAAGAGGAACACTGAAGCTTTCTTT
CDR3 protein: CASSTLRGKRNTEAFF

J gene: TRBJ2-2
clone size: -
D gene: -
V gene: TRBV5-5
CDR3 DNA: TGTGCCAGCAGCTTTTTGGGGGCCACAGGGGAGCTGTTTTTT
CDR3 protein: CASSFLGATGELFF

J gene: TRBJ2-6
clone size: -
D gene: TRBD1
V gene: TRBV9
CDR3 DNA: TGTGCCAGCAGCGGGACAGGGCCCTTTGGGGCCAACGTCCTGACTTTC
CDR3 protein: CASSGTGPFGANVLTF

J gene: TRBJ2-2
clone size: -
D gene: -
V gene: TRBV2
CDR3 DNA: TGTGCCAGCAGTGATCCAGGGGTCCACACCGGGGAGCTGTTTTTT
CDR3 protein: CASSDPGVHTGELFF

J gene: TRBJ2-7
clone size: -
D gene: TRBD1
V gene: TRBV27
CDR3 DNA: TGTGCCAGCAGTCGACAGGGAAGGTCCTACGAGCAGTACTTC
CDR3 protein: CASSRQGRSYEQYF

J gene: TRBJ1-2
clone size: -
D gene: -
V gene: TRBV30
CDR3 DNA: TGTGCCTGGAGACGGATGGAGGGAGGCTACACCTTC
CDR3 protein: CAWRRMEGGYTF

J gene: TRBJ2-7
clone size: -
D gene: TRBD2
V gene: TRBV5-8
CDR3 DNA: TGTGCCAGCAGCCCCGGGACTAGCGAAATCTACTACGAGCAGTACTTC
CDR3 protein: CASSPGTSEIYYEQYF

J gene: TRBJ1-1
clone size: -
D gene: -
V gene: TRBV12-3/TRBV12-4
CDR3 DNA: TGTGCCAGCAGTTTCTCACGGTACACTGAAGCTTTCTTT
CDR3 protein: CASSFSRYTEAFF

J gene: TRBJ1-2
clone size: once
D gene: -
V gene: TRBV18
CDR3 DNA: TGTGCCAGCTCACCAGGCGGGGGTCAAGCTAACTATGGCTACACCTTC
CDR3 protein: CASSPGGGQANYGYTF

J gene: TRBJ2-3
clone size: -
D gene: TRBD2
V gene: TRBV19
CDR3 DNA: TGTGCCAGTACCTCAGGGAGGGATGCAGATACGCAGTATTTT
CDR3 protein: CASTSGRDADTQYF

J gene: TRBJ1-3
clone size: -
D gene: -
V gene: TRBV4-2
CDR3 DNA: TGTGCCAGCAGCCGCGGGTCACAGAGCTCTGGAAACACCATATATTTT
CDR3 protein: CASSRGSQSSGNTIYF

J gene: TRBJ1-2
clone size: -
D gene: -
V gene: TRBV10-3
CDR3 DNA: TGTGCCATCAGTGCTAATCCGGACTCCTACTATGGCTACACCTTC
CDR3 protein: CAISANPDSYYGYTF

J gene: TRBJ1-1
clone size: -
D gene: -
V gene: TRBV27
CDR3 DNA: TGTGCCAGCACGCAGGGGTACGACACTGAAGCTTTCTTT
CDR3 protein: CASTQGYDTEAFF

J gene: TRBJ2-1
clone size: -
D gene: -
V gene: TRBV9
CDR3 DNA: TGTGCCAGCAGCGTAGTCCAGGGATCCTACAATGAGCAGTTCTTC
CDR3 protein: CASSVVQGSYNEQFF

J gene: TRBJ1-6
clone size: -
D gene: -
V gene: TRBV6-5
CDR3 DNA: TGTGCCAGCAGCCAGATAACAGGGAATAATTCACCCCTCCACTTT
CDR3 protein: CASSQITGNNSPLHF

J gene: TRBJ1-6
clone size: few
D gene: TRBD1
V gene: TRBV7-3
CDR3 DNA: TGTGCCAGCAGCATTCAGGGGGAACCCCTCCACTTT
CDR3 protein: CASSIQGEPLHF

J gene: TRBJ2-3
clone size: -
D gene: TRBD2
V gene: TRBV3-1/TRBV3-2
CDR3 DNA: TGTGCCAGCAGCCAACTTAGCCGACTAGCGGGGGGGCAAGATACGCAGTATTTT
CDR3 protein: CASSQLSRLAGGQDTQYF

J gene: TRBJ2-3
clone size: -
D gene: -
V gene: TRBV1
CDR3 DNA: TGCACCAGCAGCCAAGATGACCGGGGGGGCAGGTATACGCAGTATTTT
CDR3 protein: CTSSQDDRGGRYTQYF

J gene: TRBJ1-5
clone size: -
D gene: -
V gene: TRBV1
CDR3 DNA: TGCACCAGCAGCCAAGCGACAGGGGGATATCAGCCCCAGCATTTT
CDR3 protein: CTSSQATGGYQPQHF

J gene: TRBJ1-2
clone size: -
D gene: -
V gene: TRBV5-1
CDR3 DNA: TGCGCCAGCAGCTTGGCCGACAACGCGTGGGCTGGGGGCTACACCTTC
CDR3 protein: CASSLADNAWAGGYTF

J gene: TRBJ2-7
clone size: -
D gene: -
V gene: TRBV29-1
CDR3 DNA: TGCAGCGCTGGCCCCGAGGCGGGATACGAGCAGTACTTC
CDR3 protein: CSAGPEAGYEQYF

J gene: TRBJ2-1
clone size: -
D gene: -
V gene: TRBV7-2
CDR3 DNA: TGTGCCAGCAGCCTAACGATGGACAGCAATGAGCAGTTCTTC
CDR3 protein: CASSLTMDSNEQFF

J gene: TRBJ2-3
clone size: -
D gene: -
V gene: TRBV5-6
CDR3 DNA: TGTGCCAGCAGCCCAGCCCCTCAGCGGACGACAGATACGCAGTATTTT
CDR3 protein: CASSPAPQRTTDTQYF

J gene: TRBJ2-3
clone size: -
D gene: -
V gene: TRBV18
CDR3 DNA: TGTGCCAGCACCGCGGGGGCCTCCACAGATACGCAGTATTTT
CDR3 protein: CASTAGASTDTQYF

J gene: TRBJ1-1
clone size: once
D gene: -
V gene: TRBV2
CDR3 DNA: TGTGCCAGCAGTCCCGACTTCGTGCCTGAAGCTTTCTTT
CDR3 protein: CASSPDFVPEAFF

J gene: TRBJ2-7
clone size: few
D gene: TRBD1
V gene: TRBV30
CDR3 DNA: TGTGCCTGGAGTATAACCGGGACAGGGGGATTCGAGTACTTC
CDR3 protein: CAWSITGTGGFEYF

J gene: TRBJ1-2
clone size: -
D gene: -
V gene: TRBV4-2
CDR3 DNA: TGTGCCAGCAGCCCAGCCCCCACAGGGAACTATGGCTACACCTTC
CDR3 protein: CASSPAPTGNYGYTF

J gene: TRBJ2-7
clone size: -
D gene: TRBD1
V gene: TRBV6-5
CDR3 DNA: TGTGCCAGCAGTTACACGGGGACAGGGGACTACGAGCAGTACTTC
CDR3 protein: CASSYTGTGDYEQYF

J gene: TRBJ2-7
clone size: -
D gene: TRBD2
V gene: TRBV3-1/TRBV3-2
CDR3 DNA: TGTGCCAGCAGCCCGCCCCTAGCGGGGACCGAGCAGTACTTC
CDR3 protein: CASSPPLAGTEQYF

J gene: TRBJ2-1
clone size: -
D gene: TRBD2
V gene: TRBV5-1
CDR3 DNA: TGCGCCAGCGGGGCGGGGGGGCCGGTAGAGTACAATGAGCAGTTCTTC
CDR3 protein: CASGAGGPVEYNEQFF